One and the same sample provided the 8 T cell receptor beta chains below, sequenced in a study of patients and donors after allogeneic stem cell transplantation. TCRdb recomputed calls from the RT-PCR reads with MiXCR, one row per CDR3 protein. The sample has about 57,000 distinct CDR3 sequences, about an eighth seen once. The sequenced sample was blood, either unsorted or a sorted T cell fraction (not recorded which). The receptors derive from a human donor who was either an allogeneic HSCT recipient or a stem cell or donor lymphocyte infusion donor (not recorded which). It is not recorded whose cells these are; they may come from a transplant donor.

This clonotype showed up just a few times. The rearrangement links TRBV7-2 to TRBJ2-5; 9 bases match TRBD1. V shed 5 bases and J 5 bases; nucleotides not matched to a gene: 9. The CDR3 contains 15 residues. Germline-derived CDR1 and CDR2 are SGHTA and FQGNSA. CDR3 sequence (DNA): TGTGCCAGCAGCAAATGGGACAGGGCAACGGAGACCCAGTACTTC. Translated: CASSKWDRATETQYF.

This chain connects TRBV27 to TRBJ2-7, with 7 bases aligning to TRBD2. This CDR3 region has 16 residues. The germline V gene has CDR1 MNHEY and CDR2 SMNVEV (reference sequence). The J segment lost 7 bases and the V segment lost 2 bases, leaving 14 bases of the junction unmatched. DNA for the CDR3: TGTGCCAGCAGTTTACCGCCTAGCGGCCCAGTCTGGGAGCAGTACTTC. This translates into CASSLPPSGPVWEQYF.

This clonotype was detected a few times. This chain connects TRBV27 to TRBJ1-5; D is unresolved. Germline assignment: CDR1 MNHEY and CDR2 SMNVEV (reference sequence). Deletions cut 5 bases from V and 6 bases from J, with 20 bases between. This CDR3 is 16 amino acids long. The CDR3 spells CASSPSPAPISQPQHF. DNA for the CDR3: TGTGCCAGCAGTCCCTCCCCCGCCCCGATATCTCAGCCCCAGCATTTT.

This clonotype turned up a few times. DNA of the CDR3: TGTGCCTGGAGTGGTGGCAGAAATGAGCAGTTCTTC. Protein sequence: CAWSGGRNEQFF. The chain has TRBV30 and TRBJ2-1; D uncertain. CDR1 is GTSNPN, CDR2 SVGIG, per germline (reference sequence). The CDR3 runs to 12 residues. Deletions cut 1 base from V and 7 bases from J, with 8 bases between.

This clonotype was picked up a small number of times. V is TRBV27 and J is TRBJ2-1, with 9 bases aligning to TRBD2. CDR1 and CDR2 (germline): MNHEY, SMNVEV (reference sequence). The J segment lost 2 bases and the V segment lost 4 bases, leaving 12 bases of the junction unmatched. The CDR3 extends over 18 amino acids. CDR3 DNA sequence: TGTGCCAGCAGTTCGGTGGGGGCGGGAGGGCCACCCTACAATGAGCAGTTCTTC. Protein: CASSSVGAGGPPYNEQFF.

This clonotype was detected only a few times. The gene calls are TRBV11-2 and TRBJ1-2; D call uncertain. V was clipped by 2 bases and J by 4 bases, with 14 bases between them. CDR3 size: 15 residues. CDR1 and CDR2 from the germline V gene are SGHAT and FQNNGV. In DNA form, the CDR3 reads TGTGCCAGCAGCTTATCCGAACCTGTCTTCTATGGCTACACCTTC. Translation gives CASSLSEPVFYGYTF.

This clonotype was observed a handful of times. V is TRBV18 and J is TRBJ2-7; D tentatively reads TRBD1 or TRBD2 (7 bases each). This CDR3 region has 14 residues. Germline-derived CDR1 and CDR2 are KGHSH and LQKENI. V was pared by 3 bases and J by 5 bases, with 14 bases between. CDR3 in DNA: TGTGCCAGCTCACCGGAGGGAGGGGGCCACGAGCAGTACTTC. Its translation: CASSPEGGGHEQYF.

This clonotype was seen at least ten times. The rearrangement links TRBV6-5 to TRBJ2-2; D is ambiguous. The CDR3 extends over 15 amino acids. V was shortened by 6 bases and J by 0 bases, with 11 bases between the two germline ends. CDR1 and CDR2 from the germline V gene are MNHEY and SVGAGI. CDR3 sequence reads: CASSRADPNTGELFF. For the CDR3, the DNA is TGTGCCAGCAGCCGGGCGGACCCGAACACCGGGGAGCTGTTTTTT.